Listed below are T cell receptor beta chains from one sample, sequenced in a study of shared clonotypes between healthy human individuals. The method was immunoSEQ multiplex PCR; TCRdb's version includes in-frame clones alone and lacks a portion of them. The sample shows about 2.4 million clones, around nine tenths of them seen only once. The sequenced material came from naive CD4+ T cells sorted from blood. Every receptor here comes from a man aged 18 to 35 in good health. Both conserved end residues are trimmed from each CDR3. The D gene is left open where the match is weak.

V	D	J	CDR3
TRBV7-2	NA	TRBJ2-3	ASRTSTDTQY
TRBV7-8	TRBD1	TRBJ2-2	ASSLRPGQGGTGELF
TRBV19	TRBD1	TRBJ1-2	ASSPTGTNYGYT
TRBV5-1	NA	TRBJ2-1	ASSAPSQGWAYNEQF
TRBV9	TRBD1	TRBJ2-7	ASSVLGQGSYEQY
TRBV6-1	TRBD2	TRBJ2-3	ASSEASGGATDTQY
TRBV10-3	TRBD2	TRBJ2-7	AISESGGSYEQY
TRBV7-2	NA	TRBJ1-2	ASSLDDGNYGYT
TRBV23-1	TRBD1	TRBJ1-1	ASSNGQGGLIEAF
TRBV7-2	TRBD1	TRBJ2-3	ASSTGTGRSTDTQY
TRBV6-5	TRBD2	TRBJ2-3	ASKGLGVYTQY
TRBV7-2	NA	TRBJ2-3	ASSLYSDTQY
TRBV11-3	TRBD2	TRBJ2-1	ASSLVAGVEQF
TRBV10-3	NA	TRBJ1-2	AISESPREGYT
TRBV5-1	TRBD2	TRBJ2-5	ASSYSSGTYQETQY
TRBV7-2	NA	TRBJ2-7	ASSVSSYEQY
TRBV2	NA	TRBJ1-3	ASSGNGDSGNTIY
TRBV5-1	TRBD1	TRBJ2-7	ASSRQGSYFNYEQY
TRBV30	TRBD1	TRBJ2-1	AWSWDRGNEQF
TRBV5-6	NA	TRBJ1-1	ASSLAGGWADEAF
TRBV7-2	NA	TRBJ1-1	ASSLDSVAEAF
TRBV11-2	TRBD2	TRBJ2-1	ASSPGLAGGLYEQF
TRBV18	TRBD1	TRBJ2-1	ASSPNSGTDNEQF
TRBV27	TRBD1	TRBJ2-7	ASRPGQGPYEQY
TRBV7-2	NA	TRBJ2-3	ASSLGAGIGPSTDTQY
TRBV30	TRBD2	TRBJ2-1	AWSVLASGGALQF
TRBV7-2	TRBD1	TRBJ2-2	ASTPGGNTGELF
TRBV10-3	NA	TRBJ1-1	AISESGRNTEAF
TRBV12-5	TRBD1	TRBJ2-3	ASGPGQGVADTQY
TRBV18	NA	TRBJ1-1	ASSHLPNTEAF
TRBV6-1	NA	TRBJ1-1	ASSDGQNTEAF
TRBV6-5	NA	TRBJ2-7	ASSRGFNSEQY
TRBV7-9	NA	TRBJ1-2	ASSLGGGANYGYT
TRBV2	NA	TRBJ2-4	ASSLDGYIQY
TRBV30	NA	NA	AWSVRRDSYEQY
TRBV9	NA	TRBJ2-3	ASSEGDTSDTQY
TRBV4-1	NA	TRBJ2-7	ASSQGTGTYEQY
TRBV7-9	NA	TRBJ1-6	ASIPVGDSPLH
TRBV18	TRBD1	TRBJ1-4	ASSPDRRDEKLF
TRBV5-1	TRBD1	TRBJ1-6	ASRDSDRTFSPLH
TRBV7-8	NA	TRBJ1-1	ASSVLGTEAF
TRBV5-1	TRBD1	TRBJ1-5	ASSQTGGLGQPQH
TRBV2	TRBD1	TRBJ2-1	ASKRGQGNEQF
TRBV19	NA	TRBJ1-5	ASRQDTSNQPQH
TRBV7-9	TRBD2	TRBJ2-1	ATLRGPSGKNEQF
TRBV5-4	TRBD1	TRBJ2-1	ASSLAGGEQF
TRBV6-4	TRBD1	TRBJ1-5	ASLQGYSNQPQH
TRBV6-5	NA	TRBJ2-1	ASSRGGEQF
TRBV27	TRBD2	TRBJ2-5	ASSLLAGGSRFETQY
TRBV7-2	TRBD1	TRBJ1-6	ASSSDRVGNSPLH
TRBV5-1	NA	TRBJ1-6	ASSVAGDHNSPLH
TRBV7-2	NA	TRBJ2-2	ASSLVTGELF